Below are 4 T cell receptor beta chains sequenced from a single sample in a study of T cell responses to AZD1222 COVID-19 vaccine. Repertoires were generated with immunoSEQ multiplex PCR, while TCRdb's copy carries only in-frame clones and drops some. The sample consists of about 52,000 clones, 87% of them appearing once. Sequences were derived from peripheral blood, sampled 28 days after the second AZD1222 dose. The receptor source for this set is an adult who received the AZD1222 COVID-19 vaccine.

The chain links TRBV19 to TRBJ2-3, with 7 bases identical to TRBD1. The J segment lost 2 bases and the V segment lost 5 bases, leaving 7 bases of the junction unmatched. This CDR3 comprises 15 residues. CDR1 is LNHDA and CDR2 is SQIVND in the germline V gene (reference sequence). The CDR3, as DNA: TGTGCCAGTAGTGCAACAGGGGCCCCCACAGATACGCAGTATTTT. It specifies CASSATGAPTDTQYF.

V gene TRBV7-9 combines with J gene TRBJ1-6; D is unclear. With 5 bases removed from V and 5 bases from J, the gap between germline ends came to 10 bases. The CDR3 extends over 14 amino acids. CDR1 and CDR2 from the germline V gene are SEHNR and FQNEAQ (reference sequence). As DNA, the CDR3 is TGTGCCAGCAGCCCTATGATTAATAATTCACCCCTCCACTTT. As protein: CASSPMINNSPLHF.

The chain combines TRBV28 with TRBJ1-3; 7 bases are shared with TRBD1. Looked up from germline, CDR1 is MDHEN and CDR2 is SYDVKM. Losses at the gene ends were 5 bases for V and 3 bases for J; bases not matched to a gene: 10. This CDR3 region has 16 residues. The CDR3, as DNA: TGTGCCAGCAGTGGGTACCCGACAGGGTTTGGAAACACCATATATTTT. Its protein is CASSGYPTGFGNTIYF.

V gene TRBV21-1 combines with J gene TRBJ1-1; TRBD1 was called by the table and not checked on the DNA. TRBV21-1 is recorded as a pseudogene. CDR3 length: 14 amino acids. The CDR3 coding sequence is TGTGCCAGCAGCCAGTCGACAGCTCACACTGAAGCTTTCTTT. This sequence encodes CASSQSTAHTEAFF.